The present entry profiles one T cell receptor (beta chain) with its context. Its specificity is not known. Unmatched junction bases numbered 4, after V lost 6 bases and J lost 2 bases. Germline CDR1 reads LNHDA; CDR2 reads SQIVND (reference sequence). The CDR3 is 13 amino acids. This specimen comes from a study of identical twins. Study-level results: Fewer insertions marked abundant cord blood beta clonotypes; young adult naive trended weakly, memory not at all. Out-of-frame alpha sequences shared by twins were enriched for low generation probability.

TCRdb ran MiXCR on the 5' RACE reads and lists one entry per CDR3 protein. Seen here are 500,000 to 550,000 distinct CDR3 sequences, approximately 20% observed once, and the top ten hold 0.45% to 0.5%. These same records also appear under a second study, on yellow fever vaccine responses in identical twins. That work states: Twins showed a vaccine T cell response that reportedly seemed partly convergent, partly personalized.

The origin of this receptor is a woman between 18 and 29 years old in good health. The sequenced material came from CD4+ T cells sorted from blood. The chain recombines TRBV19 with TRBJ2-7, with 7 nucleotides matching TRBD1. CDR3 DNA sequence: TGTGCCAGTAGCCAAGGGGGCCCCTACGAGCAGTACTTC. Residues: CASSQGGPYEQYF.